This T cell receptor (beta chain) was recorded in a study of CD8 T cells in Susac syndrome. TCR beta was sequenced from blood CD8+ and CD4+ T cells. RNA, at about 0.45 to 1 ug, was reverse transcribed with random hexamers. A single record per CDR3 protein comes from TCRdb applying MiXCR to the immunoSEQ multiplex PCR reads. The table includes 250,000 to 350,000 distinct CDR3 sequences, 92% detected once. V was clipped by 4 bases and J by 0 bases, with 9 bases between them. Germline V lookup: CDR1 SQVTM, CDR2 ANQGSEA. The CDR3 contains 13 residues. Specimen: CD4+ T cells from PBMCs. The J gene is TRBJ1-1, the V gene TRBV29-1; D is unclear. The receptor was derived from a human donor with multiple sclerosis. As DNA, the CDR3 is TGCAGCGTTGTCGGCGGCATGAACACTGAAGCTTTCTTT. It specifies CSVVGGMNTEAFF.